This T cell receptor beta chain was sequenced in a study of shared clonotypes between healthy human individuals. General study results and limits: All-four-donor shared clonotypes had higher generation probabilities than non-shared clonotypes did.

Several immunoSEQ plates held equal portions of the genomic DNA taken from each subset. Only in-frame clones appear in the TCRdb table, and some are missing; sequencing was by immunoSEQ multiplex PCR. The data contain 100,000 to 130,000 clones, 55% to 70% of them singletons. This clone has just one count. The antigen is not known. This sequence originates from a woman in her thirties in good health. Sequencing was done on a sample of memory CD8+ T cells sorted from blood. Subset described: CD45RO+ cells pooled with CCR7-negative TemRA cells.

The CDR3 DNA follows: TGTGCCAGCAGTGGGGGACATGGGACGAGCTACGAGCAGTACTTC. Encoded protein: CASSGGHGTSYEQYF. The J gene is TRBJ2-7, the V gene TRBV6-1; maybe TRBD1 (6 bases). From germline, CDR1 is MNHNS and CDR2 SASEGT. CDR3 length equals 15 residues. Trimming removed 4 bases at V and 3 bases at J, with 16 bases between.